A selection of T cell receptor beta chains follows, all from one sample in a study of T-cell memory formation after mild COVID-19. TCRdb re-derived calls from the 5' RACE reads in MiXCR, one entry per CDR3 protein. The data contain roughly 370,000 distinct CDR3 sequences, roughly 15% of them singletons. Material: PBMCs or a T cell subset sorted from them (not recorded which). The receptors here all came from a young man who had mild COVID-19 (a few samples of this study predate the infection). Cell type and time point are not known. The CDR3 runs from the conserved cysteine through the conserved F or W. The order of the fields is D gene, J gene, V gene, clone size, CDR3 DNA, CDR3 protein. A D gene is named only where the DNA matches it firmly. Where a row states a size, it is once, few, many or the class of an expanded clone; other rows omit it.

>TRBD2|TRBJ2-1|TRBV6-6|NA
TGTGCCAGCGGGGAGGGAGAGCATGAGCAGTTCTTC
CASGEGEHEQFF
>NA|TRBJ1-6|TRBV4-1|NA
TGCGCCAGCAGCCAAAGCCTCTGGGCTTCACCCCTCCACTTT
CASSQSLWASPLHF
>NA|TRBJ2-7|TRBV7-2|NA
TGTGCCAGCAGCCCATACAGCGGCATGTTCTACGAGCAGTACTTC
CASSPYSGMFYEQYF
>NA|TRBJ2-7|TRBV20-1|NA
TGCAGTGCTAGCGAAACCGACGGCTACGAGCAGTACTTC
CSASETDGYEQYF
>TRBD2|TRBJ2-3|TRBV5-1|NA
TGCGCCAGCAGCTTGAGGGCTAGCGGGGGGGCGACAGATACGCAGTATTTT
CASSLRASGGATDTQYF
>TRBD1|TRBJ1-2|TRBV29-1|NA
TGCAGCGTTAACAGGGGAGCCTATGGCTACACCTTC
CSVNRGAYGYTF
>NA|TRBJ1-1|TRBV15|NA
TGTGCCACCAGCGCGGGGATAAACACTGAAGCTTTCTTT
CATSAGINTEAFF
>NA|TRBJ2-3|TRBV9|few
TGTGCCAGCAGCGTATACGGGGGAAGCACAGATACGCAGTATTTT
CASSVYGGSTDTQYF
>NA|TRBJ1-6|TRBV7-8|NA
TGTGCCAGCAGCTCTCGGACAGTACATAATTCACCCCTCCACTTT
CASSSRTVHNSPLHF
>NA|TRBJ1-2|TRBV5-1|few
TGCGCCAGCAGCTTTGAGGGTAACTATGGCTACACCTTC
CASSFEGNYGYTF
>TRBD1|TRBJ1-1|TRBV12-3/TRBV12-4|NA
TGTGCCAGCAGTCCAGGTCCACCGGGACAGGGGGCCCCGAACACTGAAGCTTTCTTT
CASSPGPPGQGAPNTEAFF
>NA|TRBJ2-4|TRBV20-1|NA
TGCAGTGCTAGAACCGGTCTAGCCAAAAACATTCAGTACTTC
CSARTGLAKNIQYF
>TRBD2|TRBJ2-5|TRBV15|many
TGTGCCACCAGCAGAGATCTAGCGGGGGAGACCCAGTACTTC
CATSRDLAGETQYF
>NA|TRBJ1-4|TRBV27|NA
TGTGCCAGCAGTTCCCCGGGGGCGTATGAAAAACTGTTTTTT
CASSSPGAYEKLFF
>NA|TRBJ2-2|TRBV12-3/TRBV12-4|NA
TGTGCCAGCAGCCGCCTGGGGGAAACCGGGGAGCTGTTTTTT
CASSRLGETGELFF
>TRBD2|TRBJ2-5|TRBV30|NA
TGTGCCTGGACTCAGCGGGGGGGCTATGAGACCCAGTACTTC
CAWTQRGGYETQYF
>TRBD2|TRBJ2-1|TRBV7-2|NA
TGTGCCAGCATCCTACTAGCGGCTTCCTACAATGAGCAGTTCTTC
CASILLAASYNEQFF
>NA|TRBJ2-3|TRBV7-9|NA
TGTGCCAGCAGCTTAGGAGTGACAGGTGCATTCACAGATACGCAGTATTTT
CASSLGVTGAFTDTQYF
>NA|TRBJ2-7|TRBV5-1|NA
TGCGCCAGCAGCTTAGGTAACGTCGGAACCTACGAGCAGTACTTC
CASSLGNVGTYEQYF
>NA|TRBJ2-5|TRBV3-1|NA
TGTGCCAGCAGCCAAGATCGGAATAAAGAGACCCAGTACTTC
CASSQDRNKETQYF
>NA|TRBJ2-7|TRBV11-2|NA
TGTGCCAGCAGCTTAGGACAGGTTATGACCTACGAGCAGTACTTC
CASSLGQVMTYEQYF
>NA|TRBJ2-1|TRBV27|NA
TGTGCCAGCAGTATGCGAGTCCTCTCCTACAATGAGCAGTTCTTC
CASSMRVLSYNEQFF
>NA|TRBJ1-4|TRBV4-3|NA
TGCGCCAGCAGCCAAGGTGGCCGAATTAATGAACAACTGTTTTTT
CASSQGGRINEQLFF
>NA|TRBJ1-2|TRBV6-5|NA
TGTGCCAGCAGTTTTGACAGCAGGTCCTATGGCTACACCTTC
CASSFDSRSYGYTF
>NA|TRBJ1-3|TRBV5-1|few
TGCGCCAGCAGCTCGAACCCCCAGGGCGCAAACACCATATATTTT
CASSSNPQGANTIYF
>NA|TRBJ2-1|TRBV5-1|few
TGCGCCAGCAGCTTACAGTTGGAGCAGTTCTTC
CASSLQLEQFF
>TRBD2|TRBJ2-3|TRBV24-1|NA
TGTGCCACCAGTAGCGGGGGGGTTGGCACAGATACGCAGTATTTT
CATSSGGVGTDTQYF
>NA|TRBJ2-6|TRBV5-6|few
TGTGCCAGCAGCTTACCGGGACACCTCTCTGGGGCCAACGTCCTGACTTTC
CASSLPGHLSGANVLTF
>NA|TRBJ1-2|TRBV5-1|NA
TGCGCCAGCAGCTCGCCTCACACAGACCCCAACTATGGCTACACCTTC
CASSSPHTDPNYGYTF
>NA|TRBJ2-1|TRBV6-5|many
TGTGCCAGCAGTTACTCGAACCTCAATGAGCAGTTCTTC
CASSYSNLNEQFF
>NA|TRBJ2-5|TRBV20-1|many
TGCAGTGCTAGGTACTCAACCCGGGGAGAGACCCAGTACTTC
CSARYSTRGETQYF
>NA|TRBJ1-1|TRBV11-2|few
TGTGCCAGCAGCCCAGCCGCCTTGAACACTGAAGCTTTCTTT
CASSPAALNTEAFF
>NA|TRBJ1-1|TRBV5-4|NA
TGTGCCAGCAGCTTGTTTGACAACACTGAAGCTTTCTTT
CASSLFDNTEAFF
>NA|TRBJ2-1|TRBV7-9|NA
TGTGCCAGCAGCCACCAGAGGGCTGTCTACAATGAGCAGTTCTTC
CASSHQRAVYNEQFF
>TRBD1|TRBJ2-6|TRBV5-1|few
TGCGCCAGCAGCTTGAGCAGGGGGTGGTCTGGGGCCAACGTCCTGACTTTC
CASSLSRGWSGANVLTF
>TRBD2|TRBJ2-3|TRBV4-3|few
TGCGCCAGCCGTCGGACTAGCGCAAGCACAGATACGCAGTATTTT
CASRRTSASTDTQYF